This T cell receptor (beta chain) was recovered during a study of blood T cell repertoires in COVID-19. Study as a whole: Samples representing acute and convalescent COVID-19 were sourced from the United States, Italy and Spain. T cells, B-cell-depleted T cells, or PBMCs supplied cDNA or gDNA.

The CDR3 extends over 18 amino acids. V was pared by 4 bases and J by 0 bases, with 13 bases of the junction left unmatched. CDR1 is SGDLS, CDR2 YYNGEE, per germline. TCRdb's copy holds only in-frame clones and misses some; the assay was immunoSEQ multiplex PCR. The sample holds roughly 200,000 clones, 85% to 90% seen once. This clonotype was obtained from a man younger than 35 with active or convalescent COVID-19. V and J are TRBV9 and TRBJ2-1; 7 bases fit TRBD2. The specimen was peripheral blood. The DNA for the CDR3 is TGTGCCAGCAGCAAAGAGGCTAGCGGCTCAAGCTCCTACAATGAGCAGTTCTTC. It is translated as CASSKEASGSSSYNEQFF. Variable domain in full (rest from reference TRBV9 and TRBJ2-1): DSGVTQTPKHLITATGQRVTLRCSPRSGDLSVYWYQQSLDQGLQFLIQYYNGEERAKGNILERFSAQQFPDLHSELNLSSLELGDSALYFCASSKEASGSSSYNEQFFGPGTRLTVL.